The 15 T cell receptor beta chains reported below all come from one sample, sequenced in a study of breast tumors, draining lymph nodes, adjacent tissues. TCRdb itself ran the multiplex PCR reads through MiXCR, one entry per CDR3 protein. The sample contains some 8,500 distinct CDR3 sequences, roughly 41% of which appear only once. Sequencing input: tumor-adjacent breast tissue. These TCRs come from a female donor with breast cancer. Some clones in this sample may be carry-over from other donors' samples.

The chain recombines TRBV19 with TRBJ1-4; D is uncertain. The CDR3 runs to 16 residues. The V gene's germline CDR1 is LNHDA and CDR2 SQIVND (reference sequence). Trimming shortened V by 0 bases and J by 0 bases, and 8 bases separated the two germline ends. CDR3 nucleotides: TGTGCCAGTAGTATAGAGTGCTCTGCAACTAATGAAAAACTGTTTTTT. Translating it yields CASSIECSATNEKLFF.

This clonotype was counted many times. V is TRBV12-3 or TRBV12-4 and J is TRBJ2-2, with 9 bases fitting TRBD1. The V segment lost 4 bases and the J segment 3 bases; nucleotides outside the gene matches: 9. The CDR3 is 17 residues long. The CDR3 sequence: CASSYGTGTEDTGELFF. DNA for the CDR3: TGTGCCAGCAGTTACGGGACAGGGACCGAGGACACCGGGGAGCTGTTTTTT.

On this clonotype itself: One end of the junction is discordant with germline, which a read error may explain. This chain connects TRBV7-7 to TRBJ2-1; D not resolved. The CDR3 loop spans 13 amino acids. CDR1 is SSHAT, CDR2 FNYEAQ, per germline (reference sequence). CDR3 bases: TGTGCTAGCAGTTCAGACTTGTGGGATGAGCAGTTCTTC. As protein: CASSSDLWDEQFF.

This clonotype was recorded many times. The rearrangement uses TRBV20-1 and TRBJ2-3, with D possibly called TRBD1 or TRBD2 (5 bases each). Looked up from germline, CDR1 is DFQATT and CDR2 is SNEGSKA (reference sequence). The CDR3 sequence is 13 residues long. V lost 1 base and J 1 base, leaving 6 bases between the germline ends. The chain's CDR3 is CSARVGGTDTQYF. CDR3 in DNA: TGCAGTGCTAGAGTGGGGGGCACAGATACGCAGTATTTT.

J is TRBJ2-7 and V is TRBV28; 11 bases are a match to TRBD1. The trim removed 8 bases at V and 4 bases at J, leaving 4 bases unmatched. Germline V gene lookup returns CDR1 MDHEN and CDR2 SYDVKM. This CDR3 has 13 residues. CDR3 region: CASRTGGTYEQYF. CDR3 bases: TGTGCCAGCCGGACAGGGGGCACGTACGAGCAGTACTTC.

By its share, this clonotype is medium-sized (0.01 to 0.1%). This chain uses TRBV20-1 with TRBJ2-1; D is possibly TRBD2 (6 bases). The CDR3 length is 13 residues. V gave up 3 bases and J gave up 10 bases, with 16 bases separating them. The germline V gene encodes CDR1 DFQATT and CDR2 SNEGSKA (reference sequence). CDR3 coding DNA: TGCAGTGCTAGGGGGGGACTGGTGGGGGAGCAGTTCTTC. It translates to CSARGGLVGEQFF.

This clonotype has at least ten counts. The V gene is TRBV19, the J gene TRBJ1-5; perhaps TRBD1 as D (5 bases). Trimming left V 7 bases short and J 0 bases short, with 10 bases between. This CDR3 contains 14 residues. Per the germline V gene, CDR1 is LNHDA and CDR2 is SQIVND (reference sequence). The CDR3, as DNA: TGTGCCAGTAATGGGGGATATAGCAATCAGCCCCAGCATTTT. It specifies CASNGGYSNQPQHF.

This clonotype was picked up many times. This chain links TRBV7-2 with TRBJ2-1, with D unclear. V lost 2 bases to trimming and J lost 4 bases, with 6 bases between them. In germline, CDR1 is SGHTA, CDR2 FQGNSA. The CDR3 length is 13 residues. This chain's CDR3 is CASSLNDYNEQFF. CDR3 nucleotides: TGTGCCAGCAGCTTAAACGATTACAATGAGCAGTTCTTC.

This clonotype was observed many times. The chain is built from TRBV20-1 and TRBJ2-2, with 9 bases lining up with TRBD2. Germline V gene sequence: CDR1 DFQATT, CDR2 SNEGSKA (reference sequence). The CDR3 runs to 13 residues. With 6 bases clipped from V and 3 bases from J, the junction kept 2 bases outside the gene matches. The CDR3 nucleotides read TGCAGTGCATCTAGCGGGGACACCGGGGAGCTGTTTTTT. Amino acid sequence: CSASSGDTGELFF.

In its sample, this clonotype was seen many times. The chain carries TRBV18 and TRBJ2-5; tentatively, D is TRBD1 (5 bases). Germline CDR1 reads KGHSH; CDR2 reads LQKENI. The V gene lost 3 bases and the J gene lost 5 bases, with 10 bases spanning the gap. This CDR3 is built from 13 residues. The CDR3 region has the DNA TGTGCCAGCTCACCCGGACAAGAGGAGACCCAGTACTTC. This translates into CASSPGQEETQYF.

At least ten counts were recorded for this clonotype. The chain employs TRBV6-1 and TRBJ1-5; 8 nucleotides line up with TRBD1. From germline, CDR1 is MNHNS and CDR2 SASEGT. Germline trimming cut 7 bases from V and 2 bases from J; bases unmatched to any gene: 10. The CDR3 runs 16 residues. This CDR3 reads CASTQSRGLRNQPQHF. CDR3 in DNA: TGTGCCAGCACCCAATCCAGGGGGCTACGCAATCAGCCCCAGCATTTT.

This chain connects TRBV6-4 to TRBJ2-7, with 14 bases fitting TRBD2. Germline lookup yields CDR1 MRHNA and CDR2 SNTAGT. Trimming cost V 7 bases and J 7 bases; bases outside gene matches: 3. The CDR3 runs to 13 residues. CDR3 nucleotides: TGTGCCAGCACGGGACTAGCGGGAGCTGAGCAGTACTTC. Its protein is CASTGLAGAEQYF.

The gene calls are TRBV3-1 and TRBJ1-4; D may be TRBD1 (5 bases). The CDR3 is made up of 18 amino acids. V lost 2 bases and J lost 0, with 16 bases in between. CDR1 LGHDT and CDR2 YNNKEL come from the germline V gene (reference sequence). The CDR3 bases are TGTGCCAGCAGCCAAACGGTGGGGGGGGACCCAACTAATGAAAAACTGTTTTTT. Amino acid sequence: CASSQTVGGDPTNEKLFF.

This clonotype was observed at least ten times. Because the CDR3's place on the DNA is in doubt, the DNA is left out and the CDR3 is given as listed by TCRdb. The chain couples TRBV7-5 to TRBJ2-1. TRBV7-5 is a pseudogene. The CDR3 region is 17 residues in length, termini included. The CDR3 loop reads CISVPEAGRSSYNEQFF.

In its sample, this clonotype was seen many times. This sequence joins TRBV5-4 and TRBJ1-2; TRBD1 is a possible D gene (5 bases). The CDR3 extends over 15 amino acids. The V and J ends lost 4 bases and 4 bases respectively, with 17 bases between them. Germline V lookup: CDR1 SGHNT, CDR2 YYREEE (reference sequence). The CDR3 loop reads CASSPSNGAGYGYTF. In nucleotides, the CDR3 is TGTGCCAGCAGCCCCTCTAATGGGGCAGGCTATGGCTACACCTTC.